Listed below are T cell receptor beta chains from one sample, sequenced in a study of identical twins. TCRdb called the 5' RACE reads again in MiXCR, with one record for every CDR3 protein. The profile shows approximately 260,000 distinct CDR3 sequences, about 8% of them singletons. The same sample was also used in a study of yellow fever vaccine responses in identical twins.

The sequenced material came from CD8+ T cells sorted from blood. Every receptor here comes from a woman under 30 in good health. Each CDR3 is given with its conserved first and last residue. The D gene is left open where the match is weak. A clone size is listed for some rows: how often the clone was seen (once, few, many), or a class if it is expanded.

v_gene: TRBV4-3
d_gene: .
abundance: many
j_gene: TRBJ2-7
CDR3nt: TGCGCCAGCAGCCAAGATCCTAGCGACTCCTACGAGCAGTACTTC
CDR3aa: CASSQDPSDSYEQYF

v_gene: TRBV3-1
d_gene: .
abundance: many
j_gene: TRBJ2-1
CDR3nt: TGTGCCAGCAGCCAAGATATTGTAGACACCCCGGTTAGTGAGCAGTTCTTC
CDR3aa: CASSQDIVDTPVSEQFF

v_gene: TRBV28
d_gene: .
abundance: few
j_gene: TRBJ2-7
CDR3nt: TGTGCCAGCCGAATCTCAGGGGTTCCTTTCTCCTACGAGCAGTACTTC
CDR3aa: CASRISGVPFSYEQYF

v_gene: TRBV14
d_gene: TRBD2
abundance: .
j_gene: TRBJ2-3
CDR3nt: TGTGCCAGCAGCCAAGTAGCGGGATTGGTCTCAGATACGCAGTATTTT
CDR3aa: CASSQVAGLVSDTQYF

v_gene: TRBV27
d_gene: .
abundance: few
j_gene: TRBJ2-2
CDR3nt: TGTGCCAGCCAACCTTTGGGAACCGGGGAGCTGTTTTTT
CDR3aa: CASQPLGTGELFF

v_gene: TRBV24-1
d_gene: .
abundance: many
j_gene: TRBJ2-2
CDR3nt: TGTGCCACCAGTGATGTAAGGGCCCTGGCAGAGCTCAACACCGGGGAGCTGTTTTTT
CDR3aa: CATSDVRALAELNTGELFF

v_gene: TRBV5-1
d_gene: .
abundance: few
j_gene: TRBJ2-7
CDR3nt: TGCGCCAGCAGCTTGCCTAGGACAGATGGGGAGCAGTACTTC
CDR3aa: CASSLPRTDGEQYF

v_gene: TRBV5-1
d_gene: TRBD2
abundance: many
j_gene: TRBJ2-7
CDR3nt: TGCGCCAGCAGCTTCCTAGCGGATTCCTACGAGCAGTACTTC
CDR3aa: CASSFLADSYEQYF

v_gene: TRBV7-9
d_gene: .
abundance: many
j_gene: TRBJ2-7
CDR3nt: TGTGCCAGCAGCTTAGAGGACAGCTCCTACGAGCAGTACTTC
CDR3aa: CASSLEDSSYEQYF

v_gene: TRBV20-1
d_gene: TRBD1
abundance: .
j_gene: TRBJ2-5
CDR3nt: TGCAGTGCTCCTCAGGGACAGAAAGAGACCCAGTACTTC
CDR3aa: CSAPQGQKETQYF

v_gene: TRBV20-1
d_gene: TRBD2
abundance: few
j_gene: TRBJ2-1
CDR3nt: TGCAGTGCTAGAGATCGTAGCGGACTAGCGGGAGCCTACAATGAGCAGTTCTTC
CDR3aa: CSARDRSGLAGAYNEQFF

v_gene: TRBV6-2/TRBV6-3
d_gene: TRBD2
abundance: .
j_gene: TRBJ2-5
CDR3nt: TGTGCCAGCAGTTCCGGGACTAGTCCGGAGACCCAGTACTTC
CDR3aa: CASSSGTSPETQYF

v_gene: TRBV7-9
d_gene: TRBD1
abundance: .
j_gene: TRBJ2-1
CDR3nt: TGTGCCAGCAGCCTCGGGGACAGGATACCCTACAATGAGCAGTTCTTC
CDR3aa: CASSLGDRIPYNEQFF

v_gene: TRBV27
d_gene: .
abundance: .
j_gene: TRBJ2-4
CDR3nt: TGTGCCAGCAGTCCCGTAGGGAACATTCAGTACTTC
CDR3aa: CASSPVGNIQYF

v_gene: TRBV29-1
d_gene: .
abundance: once
j_gene: TRBJ2-1
CDR3nt: TGCAGCGTTGTATATGGGGGCCGTTACAATGAGCAGTTCTTC
CDR3aa: CSVVYGGRYNEQFF

v_gene: TRBV29-1
d_gene: .
abundance: many
j_gene: TRBJ2-5
CDR3nt: TGCAGCGTTGAAGGGTTAGAGACCCAGTACTTC
CDR3aa: CSVEGLETQYF

v_gene: TRBV27
d_gene: .
abundance: .
j_gene: TRBJ2-1
CDR3nt: TGTGCCAGCGGATTTGGGGTCGATGAGCAGTTCTTC
CDR3aa: CASGFGVDEQFF

v_gene: TRBV30
d_gene: .
abundance: few
j_gene: TRBJ1-5
CDR3nt: TGTGCCTGGAGTGTAGCACCGGGAAGCAATCAGCCCCAGCATTTT
CDR3aa: CAWSVAPGSNQPQHF

v_gene: TRBV6-4
d_gene: TRBD2
abundance: few
j_gene: TRBJ2-1
CDR3nt: TGTGCCAGCAGTGACAGGGAACTAGCGGGTTGGAATGAGCAGTTCTTC
CDR3aa: CASSDRELAGWNEQFF

v_gene: TRBV12-3/TRBV12-4
d_gene: TRBD2
abundance: many
j_gene: TRBJ2-5
CDR3nt: TGTGCCAGCAAGGTAGCGGGAGGGCGGGAGACCCAGTACTTC
CDR3aa: CASKVAGGRETQYF

v_gene: TRBV27
d_gene: TRBD2
abundance: few
j_gene: TRBJ2-7
CDR3nt: TGTGCCAGCAGTACGGACCGGGGACTAGCGGGAGGAATAGGGTACGAGCAGTACTTC
CDR3aa: CASSTDRGLAGGIGYEQYF

v_gene: TRBV7-9
d_gene: .
abundance: .
j_gene: TRBJ2-7
CDR3nt: TGTGCCAGCAGCTTAGGGGTAGGGGGAGACTACGAGCAGTACTTC
CDR3aa: CASSLGVGGDYEQYF

v_gene: TRBV27
d_gene: TRBD2
abundance: few
j_gene: TRBJ2-1
CDR3nt: TGTGCCAGCAGTTCATTTGGACTAGCGGGAGAAGGGCAGTTCTTC
CDR3aa: CASSSFGLAGEGQFF

v_gene: TRBV7-6
d_gene: .
abundance: .
j_gene: TRBJ2-1
CDR3nt: TGTGCCAGCAGCGCCTTAGGGGCGGAGAATGAGCAGTTCTTC
CDR3aa: CASSALGAENEQFF

v_gene: TRBV9
d_gene: TRBD1
abundance: .
j_gene: TRBJ2-1
CDR3nt: TGTGCCAGCAGCGAAGACAGGGGCAATGAGCAGTTCTTC
CDR3aa: CASSEDRGNEQFF

v_gene: TRBV11-1
d_gene: TRBD2
abundance: many
j_gene: TRBJ2-7
CDR3nt: TGTGCCAGCAGCCTAAGTACTAGCGGGGGGCCATTCTCCTACGAGCAGTACTTC
CDR3aa: CASSLSTSGGPFSYEQYF

v_gene: TRBV6-2/TRBV6-3
d_gene: TRBD1
abundance: .
j_gene: TRBJ2-6
CDR3nt: TGTGCCAGCAGTTACTCGTCAGGGACAGGGTATTACTCTGGGGCCAACGTCCTGACTTTC
CDR3aa: CASSYSSGTGYYSGANVLTF

v_gene: TRBV28
d_gene: .
abundance: many
j_gene: TRBJ1-3
CDR3nt: TGTGCCAGCAGTTTACCCCGTAGTAACACCATATATTTT
CDR3aa: CASSLPRSNTIYF

v_gene: TRBV7-9
d_gene: .
abundance: few
j_gene: TRBJ2-1
CDR3nt: TGTGCCAGCAGTCCCATTGAGAATGAGCAGTTCTTC
CDR3aa: CASSPIENEQFF

v_gene: TRBV7-2
d_gene: TRBD1
abundance: few
j_gene: TRBJ2-7
CDR3nt: TGTGCCAGCAGCTTATACTTGGACAGGGACTACGAGCAGTACTTC
CDR3aa: CASSLYLDRDYEQYF

v_gene: TRBV5-6
d_gene: .
abundance: .
j_gene: TRBJ2-1
CDR3nt: TGTGCCAGCAGCTTGTTACCTCCCTATTACAATGAGCAGTTCTTC
CDR3aa: CASSLLPPYYNEQFF

v_gene: TRBV24-1
d_gene: .
abundance: few
j_gene: TRBJ2-2
CDR3nt: TGTGCCACCATCTACCCAGAGGTCCCTACCGGGGAGCTGTTTTTT
CDR3aa: CATIYPEVPTGELFF

v_gene: TRBV12-3/TRBV12-4
d_gene: TRBD2
abundance: .
j_gene: TRBJ2-2
CDR3nt: TGTGCCAGCAGTTTCCCGACTAGCGGGAAAAAATCGAACACCGGGGAGCTGTTTTTT
CDR3aa: CASSFPTSGKKSNTGELFF

v_gene: TRBV20-1
d_gene: .
abundance: many
j_gene: TRBJ1-1
CDR3nt: TGCAGTGCTAGAGACGCCAGCACTGAAGCTTTCTTT
CDR3aa: CSARDASTEAFF

v_gene: TRBV6-2/TRBV6-3
d_gene: .
abundance: .
j_gene: TRBJ2-1
CDR3nt: TGTGCCAGCAGTTATAACAGGAGGCTCAATGAGCAGTTCTTC
CDR3aa: CASSYNRRLNEQFF

v_gene: TRBV20-1
d_gene: TRBD2
abundance: .
j_gene: TRBJ2-7
CDR3nt: TGCAGTGCCCCTTTACCGGGGGGAAATTTCGCCTACGAGCAGTACTTC
CDR3aa: CSAPLPGGNFAYEQYF

v_gene: TRBV27
d_gene: TRBD1
abundance: few
j_gene: TRBJ2-3
CDR3nt: TGTGCCAGCAGAAACAGGGGGTTGACAGATACGCAGTATTTT
CDR3aa: CASRNRGLTDTQYF

v_gene: TRBV3-1
d_gene: .
abundance: .
j_gene: TRBJ2-7
CDR3nt: TGTGCCAGCAGCCAAGTCCATGCAAGTTCGAGCGACGAGCAGTACTTC
CDR3aa: CASSQVHASSSDEQYF

v_gene: TRBV30
d_gene: .
abundance: few
j_gene: TRBJ2-1
CDR3nt: TGTGCCTGGAGTGTGGTAGCGGCCTATATGGGCAATGAGCAGTTCTTC
CDR3aa: CAWSVVAAYMGNEQFF

v_gene: TRBV6-2/TRBV6-3
d_gene: .
abundance: .
j_gene: TRBJ1-2
CDR3nt: TGTGCCAGCAGTGACGGGACGACGGAATCCTATGGCTACACCTTC
CDR3aa: CASSDGTTESYGYTF

v_gene: TRBV6-5
d_gene: .
abundance: .
j_gene: TRBJ2-2
CDR3nt: TGTGCCAGCAGTTACCCGGGAGCCGGGGAGCTGTTTTTT
CDR3aa: CASSYPGAGELFF

v_gene: TRBV7-6
d_gene: .
abundance: .
j_gene: TRBJ2-3
CDR3nt: TGTGCCAGCAGCCCCCGCACGGGGACACGCACAGATACGCAGTATTTT
CDR3aa: CASSPRTGTRTDTQYF

v_gene: TRBV20-1
d_gene: .
abundance: few
j_gene: TRBJ2-1
CDR3nt: TGCAGTGCTAGAGAAGTGGGGGGCATAAATGAGCAGTTCTTC
CDR3aa: CSAREVGGINEQFF

v_gene: TRBV5-1
d_gene: .
abundance: few
j_gene: TRBJ1-1
CDR3nt: TGCGCCAGCAGCCTCAGTGAAGGGTACACTGAAGCTTTCTTT
CDR3aa: CASSLSEGYTEAFF

v_gene: TRBV7-9
d_gene: .
abundance: few
j_gene: TRBJ2-7
CDR3nt: TGTGCCAGCAGCTCGCCAACACGAGACAGGCACGAGCAGTACTTC
CDR3aa: CASSSPTRDRHEQYF

v_gene: TRBV27
d_gene: .
abundance: many
j_gene: TRBJ2-7
CDR3nt: TGTGCCAGCAGTTTCGGGCAGGGCTCCTACGAGCAGTACTTC
CDR3aa: CASSFGQGSYEQYF

v_gene: TRBV6-6
d_gene: TRBD1
abundance: .
j_gene: TRBJ2-2
CDR3nt: TGTGCCACCGGGACAGCGAACACCGGGGAGCTGTTTTTT
CDR3aa: CATGTANTGELFF

v_gene: TRBV19
d_gene: TRBD2
abundance: few
j_gene: TRBJ2-1
CDR3nt: TGTGCCAGCCGCCCACTAGCGACCACCTCCTACAATGAGCAGTTCTTC
CDR3aa: CASRPLATTSYNEQFF

v_gene: TRBV4-1
d_gene: TRBD2
abundance: many
j_gene: TRBJ2-1
CDR3nt: TGCGCCAGCAGCCAGACTAGCGGGGTTATGAATGAGCAGTTCTTC
CDR3aa: CASSQTSGVMNEQFF

v_gene: TRBV29-1
d_gene: TRBD1
abundance: many
j_gene: TRBJ2-2
CDR3nt: TGCAGCGTTGAAGATCGGGCCCAGGGGGCGGACACCGGGGAGCTGTTTTTT
CDR3aa: CSVEDRAQGADTGELFF

v_gene: TRBV7-9
d_gene: TRBD1
abundance: many
j_gene: TRBJ2-7
CDR3nt: TGTGCCAGCAGCGGAATTACAGGGGAGAGGTACGAGCAGTACTTC
CDR3aa: CASSGITGERYEQYF

v_gene: TRBV25-1
d_gene: TRBD1
abundance: .
j_gene: TRBJ1-2
CDR3nt: TGTGCCAGCAGGGGGACAGTCTATGGCTACACCTTC
CDR3aa: CASRGTVYGYTF

v_gene: TRBV2
d_gene: TRBD1
abundance: few
j_gene: TRBJ2-7
CDR3nt: TGTGCCAGCAGTGAAGATTGGACAGGTAGTTCCTACGAGCAGTACTTC
CDR3aa: CASSEDWTGSSYEQYF